The 31 T cell receptor beta chains below come from one sample, sequenced in a study of response to subunit inactivated influenza vaccine. TCRdb called the RT-PCR reads again in MiXCR, with one record for every CDR3 protein. The sample yields around 750,000 distinct CDR3 sequences, roughly 20% seen once. The sample in question was PBMCs from blood, obtained about 5 days after vaccination. The receptor set was obtained from a man between 45 and 60 years old who received an inactivated influenza vaccine.

This clonotype has just a few counts. The rearrangement uses TRBV7-2 and TRBJ2-7; D may be TRBD1 or TRBD2 (5 bases each). CDR1 SGHTA and CDR2 FQGNSA come from the germline V gene. Trimming took off 10 bases at V and 3 bases at J, with 13 bases between the two ends. CDR3 size: 12 residues. Here the CDR3 DNA reads TGTGCCACCAGGGACGGCCTCTACGAGCAGTACTTC. This codes for CATRDGLYEQYF.

This chain joins TRBV5-5 and TRBJ1-4, with D tentatively TRBD1 (6 bases). Trimming pared 1 base from V and 2 bases from J, leaving 9 bases between. The germline V gene has CDR1 SGHKS and CDR2 YYEKEE (reference sequence). The length of the CDR3 is 15 residues. For the CDR3, the DNA is TGTGCCAGCAGCTTGCTCACAGGGACTAATGAAAAACTGTTTTTT. This sequence encodes CASSLLTGTNEKLFF.

This clonotype was recorded a few times. V gene TRBV12-3 or TRBV12-4 combines with J gene TRBJ2-5; no reliable D call. Trimming removed 5 bases from V and 9 bases from J, with 19 bases in between. The CDR3 spans 14 residues. CDR3 residues: CASSPPPVLSAQYF. DNA for the CDR3: TGTGCCAGCAGTCCCCCGCCGGTGCTCTCGGCCCAGTACTTC.

In its sample, this clonotype was seen many times. The chain uses TRBV3-1 and TRBJ2-5; possible D gene TRBD2, 5 bases. This CDR3 has 12 amino acids. The V gene's germline CDR1 is LGHDT and CDR2 YNNKEL (reference sequence). Trimming stripped 4 bases from V and 5 bases from J, with 8 bases between. CDR3 nucleotide sequence: TGTGCCAGCAGCCCCGAGCGGGAGACCCAGTACTTC. Amino acids: CASSPERETQYF.

The sample holds a few counts of this clonotype. This chain joins TRBV11-2 and TRBJ2-1, with D perhaps being TRBD1 or TRBD2 (6 bases each). CDR1 and CDR2 (germline): SGHAT, FQNNGV. There are 16 residues in the CDR3. V was clipped by 6 bases and J by 8 bases, with 23 bases between them. CDR3 loop: CASSKILGGFKDEQFF. CDR3 nucleotide sequence: TGTGCCAGCAGTAAAATTCTAGGGGGGTTCAAGGATGAGCAGTTCTTC. Drawing the rest from reference TRBV11-2 and TRBJ2-1, the complete variable domain is EAGVAQSPRYKIIEKRQSVAFWCNPISGHATLYWYQQILGQGPKLLIQFQNNGVVDDSQLPKDRFSAERLKGVDSTLKIQPAKLEDSAVYLCASSKILGGFKDEQFFGPGTRLTVL.

The table lists this clonotype with a count of one. V and J are TRBV3-1 and TRBJ2-2, with D perhaps matching TRBD1 (6 bases). Trimming left V 4 bases short and J 7 bases short, with 13 bases between. The CDR3 is 14 amino acids. The germline gives CDR1 LGHDT, CDR2 YNNKEL (reference sequence). CDR3 bases: TGTGCCAGCAGCCCCGGGACAAAAATCGGGGAGCTGTTTTTT. Translation: CASSPGTKIGELFF. Filled out from reference TRBV3-1 and TRBJ2-2, the complete variable domain reads DTAVSQTPKYLVTQMGNDKSIKCEQNLGHDTMYWYKQDSKKFLKIMFSYNNKELIINETVPNRFSPKSPDKAHLNLHINSLELGDSAVYFCASSPGTKIGELFFGEGSRLTVL.

The chain joins TRBV12-3 or TRBV12-4 to TRBJ2-7; 14 nucleotides match TRBD2. Trimming removed 3 bases from V and 6 bases from J; junction bases left unmatched: 4. This CDR3 has 15 residues. CDR3 coding DNA: TGTGCCAGCAGTTTGGGACTAGCGGGGGCTAGCGAGCAGTACTTC. Its protein product is CASSLGLAGASEQYF.

This CDR3 reads CASSPVAGGSTDTQYF. In nucleotides, the CDR3 is TGTGCCAGCAGCCCAGTAGCGGGGGGAAGCACAGATACGCAGTATTTT. The chain links TRBV7-6 to TRBJ2-3; TRBD2 agrees at 10 bases. Looked up from germline, CDR1 is SGHVS and CDR2 is FNYEAQ. CDR3 length: 16 residues. The V and J ends lost 5 bases and 0 bases, in that order; junction bases with no gene match: 5.

The chain couples TRBV7-2 to TRBJ2-5; D is perhaps TRBD1 (6 bases). Per germline, CDR1 SGHTA and CDR2 FQGNSA. The V and J ends lost 1 base and 13 bases respectively, with 16 bases between them. The CDR3 length is 13 residues. The CDR3 loop reads CASSLGQGIMLYF. CDR3 nucleotides: TGTGCCAGCAGCTTAGGGCAGGGGATTATGTTGTACTTC.

Points on this clonotype: Sequence at one end of the junction differs from germline and may be a read error. V gene TRBV7-8 combines with J gene TRBJ1-1; 9 bases are shared with TRBD1. The CDR3 extends over 14 amino acids. Germline CDR1 is SGHVS and CDR2 is FQNEAQ. The CDR3 reads CASSLDTGGTEALF. The DNA of the CDR3 is TGTGCCAGCAGCTTAGACACAGGGGGCACTGAAGCTTTGTTT.

The chain combines TRBV11-2 with TRBJ2-3; D remains unclear. This CDR3 has 16 residues. Trimming cost V 6 bases and J 7 bases, with 23 bases left between them. Germline loops: CDR1 SGHAT, CDR2 FQNNGV. The CDR3 protein is CASSRSRHSTSNTQYF. The CDR3 DNA sequence: TGTGCCAGCAGTCGGAGCCGACATAGTACGTCAAATACGCAGTATTTT.

This chain links TRBV7-2 with TRBJ2-7, with a possible D match to TRBD2 (6 bases). The CDR3 covers 12 residues. The germline CDR1 and CDR2 sequences are SGHTA and FQGNSA. Trimming removed 5 bases at V and 6 bases at J, with 11 bases between. The CDR3 protein is CASSKDGGEQYF. In nucleotides, the CDR3 is TGTGCCAGCAGCAAGGACGGGGGCGAGCAGTACTTC.

The chain joins TRBV4-2 to TRBJ1-2; 7 bases match TRBD1. Germline V gives CDR1 LGHNA, CDR2 YNFKEQ. Trimming took 0 bases from V and 5 from J; bases not matched to a gene: 6. This CDR3 is built from 15 residues. The CDR3 loop reads CASSQDKTGRYGYTF. The CDR3 region has the DNA TGTGCCAGCAGCCAAGATAAGACAGGGAGATATGGCTACACCTTC.

This rearrangement joins TRBV27 to TRBJ2-7; possible D gene TRBD1, 5 bases. The CDR3 covers 14 residues. V dropped 2 bases and J dropped 3 bases, with 11 bases sitting between them. Per the germline V gene, CDR1 is MNHEY and CDR2 is SMNVEV (reference sequence). The CDR3 loop is CASSLVRQGYEQYF. The CDR3 bases are TGTGCCAGCAGTTTAGTTCGGCAGGGCTACGAGCAGTACTTC.

The table lists this clonotype with a few counts. The V gene is TRBV27, the J gene TRBJ2-3, with unresolved D. Germline CDR1 is MNHEY and CDR2 is SMNVEV (reference sequence). This CDR3 is 15 amino acids long. V gave up 1 base and J gave up 2 bases, with 10 bases separating them. CDR3 region: CASSLFVGTTDTQYF. In nucleotides, the CDR3 is TGTGCCAGCAGTTTATTCGTGGGTACCACAGATACGCAGTATTTT.

This chain links TRBV7-2 with TRBJ2-3, with D possibly TRBD1 on 6 matching bases. There are 14 residues in the CDR3. Deletions cut 4 bases from V and 3 bases from J, with 11 bases between. Germline V gene lookup returns CDR1 SGHTA and CDR2 FQGNSA. CDR3 DNA: TGTGCCAGCAGCTCTATGGGGGCGACAGATACGCAGTATTTT. It encodes CASSSMGATDTQYF. Based on the CDR3 plus reference TRBV7-2 and TRBJ2-3, the full variable domain is GAGVSQSPSNKVTEKGKDVELRCDPISGHTALYWYRQSLGQGLEFLIYFQGNSAPDKSGLPSDRFSAERTGGSVSTLTIQRTQQEDSAVYLCASSSMGATDTQYFGPGTRLTVL.

This chain joins TRBV28 and TRBJ2-1; 7 bases are a match to TRBD2. V lost 2 bases and J lost 7; bases outside the gene matches: 11. Germline CDR1 reads MDHEN; CDR2 reads SYDVKM. The CDR3 is 16 amino acids. CDR3 nucleotide sequence: TGTGCCAGCAGTTTAAGCGGGGTTCCAACAGTGAATGAGCAGTTCTTC. Its translation is CASSLSGVPTVNEQFF.

The chain employs TRBV4-3 and TRBJ2-5, with D possibly being TRBD1 or TRBD2 (5 bases each). The germline V gene encodes CDR1 LGHNA and CDR2 YSLEER. The CDR3 is made up of 15 amino acids. Trimming took off 4 bases at V and 0 bases at J, with 12 bases between the two ends. CDR3 nucleotides: TGCGCCAGCAGCCGGGAGACAGATTACCAAGAGACCCAGTACTTC. It translates to CASSRETDYQETQYF.

Only a few counts were recorded for this clonotype. This rearrangement joins TRBV6-2 or TRBV6-3 to TRBJ2-1; D is undetermined. CDR1 and CDR2 (germline): MNHEY, SVGEGT. The CDR3 loop spans 14 amino acids. V gave up 7 bases and J gave up 4 bases, with 14 bases separating them. The CDR3 DNA is TGTGCCAGCATGGTTTGGGCGGAGTACAATGAGCAGTTCTTC. It codes for CASMVWAEYNEQFF.

V usage is TRBV14 and J usage is TRBJ2-3; possibly TRBD2 for D (7 bases). CDR1 SGHDN and CDR2 FVKESK come from the germline V gene. V lost 3 bases, J lost 2 bases, and 15 bases lay in between. The CDR3 extends over 16 amino acids. The CDR3 DNA sequence: TGTGCCAGCAGCCAGACGGGGGGCTTGATCACAGATACGCAGTATTTT. Translation: CASSQTGGLITDTQYF. The whole variable domain, filled in from reference TRBV14 and TRBJ2-3, reads EAGVTQFPSHSVIEKGQTVTLRCDPISGHDNLYWYRRVMGKEIKFLLHFVKESKQDESGMPNNRFLAERTGGTYSTLKVQPAELEDSGVYFCASSQTGGLITDTQYFGPGTRLTVL.

This clonotype was counted ten times or more. The rearrangement uses TRBV5-1 and TRBJ2-7; D is uncertain. V lost 0 bases to trimming and J lost 12 bases, with 19 bases between them. CDR1 and CDR2 (germline): SGHRS, YFSETQ. The CDR3 length is 14 residues. The CDR3 region has the DNA TGCGCCAGCAGCTTGGACACGTCTCTTATGATGCCGTACTTC. As protein: CASSLDTSLMMPYF.

There are a few counts of this clonotype. The gene calls are TRBV12-3 or TRBV12-4 and TRBJ2-2, with 9 bases aligning to TRBD1. Unmatched junction bases numbered 5, after V lost 9 bases and J lost 3 bases. The CDR3 is 14 amino acids. The CDR3 spells CARDRGKHTGELFF. DNA of the CDR3: TGTGCCAGGGACAGGGGAAAGCACACCGGGGAGCTGTTTTTT.

V is TRBV15 and J is TRBJ2-1, with D unclear. This CDR3 comprises 17 residues. Trimming removed 0 bases at V and 0 bases at J, with 12 bases between. Germline assignment: CDR1 LNHNV and CDR2 YYDKDF (reference sequence). CDR3 residues: CATSRDFPRSSYNEQFF. CDR3 coding DNA: TGTGCCACCAGCAGAGATTTTCCGAGGAGCTCCTACAATGAGCAGTTCTTC. Variable domain in full (rest from reference TRBV15 and TRBJ2-1): DAMVIQNPRYQVTQFGKPVTLSCSQTLNHNVMYWYQQKSSQAPKLLFHYYDKDFNNEADTPDNFQSRRPNTSFCFLDIRSPGLGDTAMYLCATSRDFPRSSYNEQFFGPGTRLTVL.

The genes are TRBV5-1 and TRBJ2-3; TRBD1 might be the D (6 bases). Per the germline V gene, CDR1 is SGHRS and CDR2 is YFSETQ. V was shortened by 0 bases and J by 5 bases, with 10 bases between the two germline ends. CDR3 length: 14 residues. CDR3 in amino acids: CASSLVTGKDTQYF. The DNA for the CDR3 is TGCGCCAGCAGCTTGGTCACAGGGAAAGATACGCAGTATTTT.

This chain joins TRBV12-3 or TRBV12-4 and TRBJ2-5, with D uncertain. The CDR3 is 13 amino acids. Trimming removed 2 bases from V and 2 bases from J, with 6 bases in between. The CDR3 bases are TGTGCCAGCAGTTTATCTCATCAAGAGACCCAGTACTTC. It specifies CASSLSHQETQYF.

This clonotype has only a few counts. This chain joins TRBV5-5 and TRBJ2-3; D gene ambiguous. Per germline, CDR1 SGHKS and CDR2 YYEKEE (reference sequence). The CDR3 consists of 15 residues. Trimming removed 0 bases at V and 2 bases at J, with 10 bases between. DNA of the CDR3: TGTGCCAGCAGCTTGGCCCGGAGCCACACAGATACGCAGTATTTT. Residues: CASSLARSHTDTQYF.

This clonotype was observed a handful of times. For the CDR3, the DNA is TGCGCCAGCAGCCAAGACGTCCGGACTGGGCAGTTCTTC. Amino acid sequence: CASSQDVRTGQFF. V usage is TRBV4-3 and J usage is TRBJ2-1; D might be TRBD2 (5 bases). Germline CDR1 is LGHNA and CDR2 is YSLEER. Trimming stripped 0 bases from V and 12 bases from J, with 12 bases between. The CDR3 spans 13 residues.

The chain joins TRBV11-1 to TRBJ2-1; 7 positions agree with TRBD2. The CDR3 has 18 residues. Unmatched junction bases numbered 10, after V lost 2 bases and J lost 0 bases. The V gene's germline CDR1 is SGHAT and CDR2 FQDESV (reference sequence). DNA for the CDR3: TGTGCCAGCAGCTTATTTGCGGGAGTCCCAAGCTCCTACAATGAGCAGTTCTTC. Amino acids: CASSLFAGVPSSYNEQFF.

V usage is TRBV12-3 or TRBV12-4 and J usage is TRBJ1-5; no firm D call. The V end lost 2 bases, the J end lost 1 base, and 15 bases lay between the germline ends. CDR3 length equals 17 residues. The CDR3 reads CASSLFYGQASNQPQHF. In DNA, the CDR3 is TGTGCCAGCAGTTTATTTTATGGGCAGGCAAGCAATCAGCCCCAGCATTTT.

The V gene is TRBV20-1, the J gene TRBJ2-5; TRBD1 aligns across 8 bases. Trimming cost V 5 bases and J 5 bases; bases outside gene matches: 4. The V gene's germline CDR1 is DFQATT and CDR2 SNEGSKA (reference sequence). There are 12 residues in the CDR3. This chain's CDR3 is CSASDREETQYF. The CDR3 nucleotides are TGCAGTGCTTCGGACAGGGAGGAGACCCAGTACTTC.

This rearrangement joins TRBV11-2 to TRBJ2-2, with D possibly TRBD1 on 7 matching bases. The CDR3 has 16 residues. The V gene's germline CDR1 is SGHAT and CDR2 FQNNGV. The V gene lost 1 base and the J gene lost 4 bases, with 13 bases spanning the gap. CDR3 in amino acids: CASSLGAGQTTGELFF. The CDR3 nucleotides are TGTGCCAGCAGCTTAGGTGCGGGACAGACCACCGGGGAGCTGTTTTTT.